A selection of T cell receptor beta chains follows, all from one sample in a study of shared clonotypes between healthy human individuals. The protocol was immunoSEQ multiplex PCR, while the TCRdb copy is restricted to in-frame clones and leaves out a portion. Of about 2.1 million clones listed, 93% are singletons. Material for sequencing was naive CD8+ T cells from PBMCs. The receptors shown here come from a man younger than 35 in good health. Some clones in this sample may be carry-over from other donors' samples. Each CDR3 is given with its conserved first and last residue. A D gene is named only where the DNA matches it firmly. A clone size is listed for some rows: how often the clone was seen (once, few, many), or a class if it is expanded.

V gene	D gene	J gene	clone size	CDR3 DNA	CDR3 protein
TRBV5-5	TRBD1	TRBJ2-7	-	TGTGCCAGCAGAACCACCGGCAGGGGGAGCGACGAGCAGTACTTC	CASRTTGRGSDEQYF
TRBV28	TRBD2	TRBJ2-5	-	TGTGCCAGCAGCAACCCCCGAATTTGGTTAGCGGGAGAGGGAGAGACCCAGTACTTC	CASSNPRIWLAGEGETQYF
TRBV28	-	TRBJ2-2	-	TGTGCCAGCTCCGGGCCCTTGAATATGCTCGGGGAGCTGTTTTTT	CASSGPLNMLGELFF
TRBV28	-	TRBJ1-1	-	TGTGCCAGCAGTTTAGGTCCGACAACCAGAGGGGGGGTTGAAGCTTTCTTT	CASSLGPTTRGGVEAFF
TRBV29-1	-	TRBJ2-3	-	TGCAGCGTTGTAACTCTCCCAGATACGCAGTATTTT	CSVVTLPDTQYF
TRBV29-1	-	TRBJ1-1	-	TGCAGCGTTGAAGGTCAGGGGATGAACACTGAAGCTTTCTTT	CSVEGQGMNTEAFF
TRBV9	TRBD2	TRBJ2-7	-	TGTGCCAGCAGCGAAGGACTAGCGGAGACCTACGAGCAGTACTTC	CASSEGLAETYEQYF
TRBV27	-	TRBJ1-5	-	TGTGCCAGCAGGCCTGGGCCGGTTAGCAATCAGCCCCAGCATTTT	CASRPGPVSNQPQHF
TRBV19	-	TRBJ2-7	once	TGTGCCAGTAGTAAACTAGTGGACCCCTACGAGCAGTACTTC	CASSKLVDPYEQYF
TRBV28	TRBD1	TRBJ1-1	-	TGTGCCAGCAGGTTCACAGGGGAGGGTCCTGAAGCTTTCTTT	CASRFTGEGPEAFF
TRBV9	-	TRBJ2-1	-	TGTGCCAGCAGCTATGGGGATGAGCAGTTCTTC	CASSYGDEQFF
TRBV5-1	-	TRBJ1-2	-	TGCGCCAGCAGCTGGGCGGGCCTCAGGGGAGGAAGATATGGCTACACCTTC	CASSWAGLRGGRYGYTF
TRBV7-3	TRBD2	TRBJ2-3	-	TGTGCCAGCAGCGCAGATTTCCTAGCGGGAGGCCCAGATACGCAGTATTTT	CASSADFLAGGPDTQYF
TRBV5-6	-	TRBJ2-3	-	TGTGCCAGCAGCTTCGGATTAGGGACCGACTTCACAGATACGCAGTATTTT	CASSFGLGTDFTDTQYF
TRBV19	TRBD2	TRBJ2-7	-	TGTGCCAGTAGTGGACCGGGACTAGCGGGAGGCACCTACGAGCAGTACTTC	CASSGPGLAGGTYEQYF
TRBV7-8	-	TRBJ1-1	-	TGTGCCAGCTTTTTCGCAGGGGCGAACACTGAAGCTTTCTTT	CASFFAGANTEAFF
TRBV10-1	TRBD1	TRBJ2-7	-	TGCGCCAGCAGTGAGATCCGGGACAGGGCAACAGGATTCGAGCAGTACTTC	CASSEIRDRATGFEQYF
TRBV28	TRBD1	TRBJ1-5	-	TGTGCCAGCAGCCTCGGACAGGGAACTCAGCCCCAGCATTTT	CASSLGQGTQPQHF
TRBV6-1	-	TRBJ1-4	-	TGTGCCAGCAGTGACCTCGCAGTAAATGAAAAACTGTTTTTT	CASSDLAVNEKLFF
TRBV19	-	TRBJ2-2	-	TGTGCCAGTAGTATTCGATCACCCCACACCGGGGAGCTGTTTTTT	CASSIRSPHTGELFF
TRBV27	TRBD1	TRBJ1-2	-	TGTGCCAGCAGTGGAACCACAGGGGGCGGCGGCTATGGCTACACCTTC	CASSGTTGGGGYGYTF
TRBV7-6	TRBD1	TRBJ2-5	-	TGTGCCAGCAGGAACAGGGGGCTCCAAGAGACCCAGTACTTC	CASRNRGLQETQYF
TRBV6-1	TRBD1	TRBJ2-7	-	TGTGCCAGCAGTGAAAGTTTTCGGGACAGGGTAAACGAGCAGTACTTC	CASSESFRDRVNEQYF
TRBV12-5	TRBD1	TRBJ2-5	once	TGTGCTAGTGGCCCGGGGACAGCTAATCAAGAGACCCAGTACTTC	CASGPGTANQETQYF
TRBV6-5	TRBD1	TRBJ1-1	-	TGTGCCAGCAGTATTCGACAGGGGGCAGACACTGAAGCTTTCTTT	CASSIRQGADTEAFF
TRBV2	-	TRBJ2-7	-	TGTGCCAGCAGTGTGTTTGAGACTGGCTACGAGCAGTACTTC	CASSVFETGYEQYF
TRBV27	-	TRBJ1-1	-	TGTGCCAGCAGTGACCGGGACTTGAACACTGAAGCTTTCTTT	CASSDRDLNTEAFF
TRBV11-2	-	TRBJ2-1	-	TGTGCCAGCAGCTTGGGTCATGAGCAGTTCTTC	CASSLGHEQFF
TRBV6-4	TRBD2	TRBJ2-3	-	TGTGCCAGCAGTGATGGGACTAGCGGTTACACAGATACGCAGTATTTT	CASSDGTSGYTDTQYF
TRBV11-2	-	TRBJ1-1	-	TGTGCCAGCAGCTTAGGGGGCTGGACTGAAGCTTTCTTT	CASSLGGWTEAFF
TRBV7-8	-	TRBJ2-1	once	TGTGCCAGCAGCTTAGTTCTAATCGGGAGCTCCTACAATGAGCAGTTCTTC	CASSLVLIGSSYNEQFF
TRBV7-9	-	TRBJ2-3	-	TGTGCCAGCAGCCATACAATCGGTCCAGATACGCAGTATTTT	CASSHTIGPDTQYF
TRBV6-5	-	TRBJ1-5	-	TGTGCCAGCAGTACCCCGGCCCAGCCCCAGCATTTT	CASSTPAQPQHF
TRBV5-4	-	TRBJ2-7	-	TGTGCCAGCAGCTTGGGGGAGCCCTCCTACGAGCAGTACTTC	CASSLGEPSYEQYF
TRBV28	TRBD1	TRBJ2-7	-	TGTGCCAGCAGTTTAATACAGGGGGTCTACGAGCAGTACTTC	CASSLIQGVYEQYF
TRBV9	-	TRBJ2-3	many	TGTGCCAGCAGCATAGCGGCCGGGGATACGCAGTATTTT	CASSIAAGDTQYF
TRBV7-9	-	TRBJ1-1	few	TGTGCCAGCAGTCCTAGGTTACAGAACACTGAAGCTTTCTTT	CASSPRLQNTEAFF
TRBV28	-	TRBJ2-3	once	TGTGCCAGCAGCCCCGCCGGGGTAGCAGATACGCAGTATTTT	CASSPAGVADTQYF
TRBV27	TRBD1	TRBJ1-1	-	TGTGCCAGCAGTACGAAGGACAGGGGGAACACTGAAGCTTTCTTT	CASSTKDRGNTEAFF
TRBV7-9	TRBD1	TRBJ1-4	once	TGTGCCAGCAGCGGCCGGGACAGGGATGAAAAACTGTTTTTT	CASSGRDRDEKLFF
TRBV2	-	TRBJ1-4	-	TGTGCCGTCAGCGGGGGGGATAATGAAAAACTGTTTTTT	CAVSGGDNEKLFF
TRBV5-4	-	TRBJ2-7	-	TGTGCCAGCAGCTTGGCCAAGGGGTCCTACGAGCAGTACTTC	CASSLAKGSYEQYF
TRBV6-1	-	TRBJ1-5	-	TGTGCCAGCAGTGAAGCAATTAAGGGCAATCAGCCCCAGCATTTT	CASSEAIKGNQPQHF
TRBV21-1	-	TRBJ2-7	-	TGTGCCAGCAGCAAATTGTCGCGGGGTACTTCGACTCACTACGAGCAGTACTTC	CASSKLSRGTSTHYEQYF
TRBV4-2	TRBD1	TRBJ1-1	few	TGTGCCAGCAGCCAACCGACAGGGTTGAACACTGAAGCTTTCTTT	CASSQPTGLNTEAFF